The sequence of this T cell receptor (beta chain) was determined in a study of blood T cell repertoires in COVID-19. Repertoires were generated with immunoSEQ multiplex PCR, while TCRdb's copy carries only in-frame clones and drops some. The table records about 160,000 clones, approximately 92% of them present only once. The length of the CDR3 is 14 residues. Germline V gives CDR1 SGDLS, CDR2 YYNGEE. Trimming removed 2 bases from V and 6 bases from J, with 15 bases in between. This rearrangement joins TRBV9 to TRBJ2-7; D is perhaps TRBD1 (7 bases). The sequence came from a man between 25 and 39 years old with COVID-19, enrolled during active disease. Input material: peripheral blood. The CDR3 DNA reads as TGTGCCAGCAGCGTCCGACAGGGAGCGGGCGAGCAGTACTTC. This sequence encodes CASSVRQGAGEQYF.